This T cell receptor beta chain is from a study of CD8+CD57+ T cells in acquired aplastic anemia (dated by TCRdb to about 2018). Background on the whole study: On average, sorted CD4+ and CD8+ cells yielded approximately 3 ug of extracted DNA, with a range of roughly 0.18 to 30 ug. Mean read counts for healthy donor samples were 9 million to 10.8 million for CD4+ cells and around 11 million for CD8+ cells.

In this study, sorted CD4+ and CD8+ T cells from the blood of healthy subjects and of severe aplastic anemia patients had their TCR repertoires deep-sequenced. Ficoll-Paque density gradient centrifugation was used to isolate peripheral blood mononuclear cells. Before DNA was extracted, CD4+ and CD8+ T cells were sorted using either FACS or magnetic beads. Study-wide conclusions, independent of this receptor: Patients and healthy controls showed no significant difference in CD8+ Simpson's diversity (P=0.060). Twenty-nine CD8+ CDR3 sequences were shared between patients and controls but appeared highly expressed in patients and within their immunodominant clones.

Many counts were recorded for this clonotype. The clone's antigen remains unknown. No base qualities exist here, and no much larger clone lies one base off it. From a lookup of the germline V gene, CDR1 and CDR2 are SGDLS and YYNGEE. The V end loses 0 bases and the J end loses 2 bases, and a stretch of 9 bases separates them. The CDR3, cysteine through phenylalanine, is 14 amino acids long. The only DNA kept is the CDR3, 42 bases in frame from the first base. Genomic DNA served as template for TCR beta VDJ combination and CDR3 sequence profiling. TCR repertoire sequencing was run on an Illumina HiSeq 2000. The authors' pipeline ran thus. Repertoire assessment relied on Simpson's diversity index, CDR3 size and DJ length profiles, and TRBV/TRBJ rearrangement plots. The immunodominant clone was defined as the most abundant DNA sequence in deep sequencing data. CDR3 amino acid sequences were screened for sharing across subjects and were compared with published repertoires and the VDJdb database. TCRdb passed the public sequencing reads through fastp at Q25 and MiXCR, retaining productive beta sequences. Rows are unified per CDR3 protein, each entry keeping the most common DNA and genes. TCRdb, rather than the study authors, made the V and J calls. For this sample there are approximately 170,000 distinct CDR3 sequences; about half appear just once. Approximately 15% of the sample rests with the top ten.

This clonotype was sampled from a human donor in good health, serving as a control. In this chain, TRBV9 is recombined with TRBJ2-7; the D gene is possibly TRBD1, with 6 bases matching. The specimen was sorted CD4+, CD8+, or CD8+CD57+ T cells (not recorded which) from PBMCs. The DNA sequence is as follows: TGTGCCAGCAGCGTAGGAGACAGGCCCTACGAGCAGTACTTC. Its coded protein is CASSVGDRPYEQYF. Full variable domain (CDR3 extended with the reference TRBV9 and TRBJ2-7 proteins): DSGVTQTPKHLITATGQRVTLRCSPRSGDLSVYWYQQSLDQGLQFLIQYYNGEERAKGNILERFSAQQFPDLHSELNLSSLELGDSALYFCASSVGDRPYEQYFGPGTRLTVT.